In its sample, the clone carrying this TCR beta chain was seen many times. As yet, its antigen is unknown. The sample belongs to a study of T cells in Graves' hyperthyroidism and ophthalmopathy. Study conclusions and caveats: Clonotypes that were expanded in thyroid above 0.001 mostly appeared in blood too. Ophthalmopathy, as predicted by the model, came a median around 7 months after the prediction.

Amplified regions were TCR beta CDR3 sequences from RNA transcripts. TCR CDR3 underwent first-round RT-PCR with the HTBI primer set. MiXCR, run by TCRdb on the multiplex PCR reads, gives a single entry per CDR3 protein. The sample yields some 350,000 distinct CDR3 sequences, approximately 15% seen once. The CDR3 extends over 16 amino acids. Trimming removed 6 bases from V and 5 bases from J; junction bases left unmatched: 9. Germline CDR1 reads SGHAT; CDR2 reads FQNNGV. This rearrangement joins TRBV11-2 to TRBJ2-1; TRBD2 matches at 11 bases. The source of this sequence is a woman younger than 30 with Graves' hyperthyroidism that later progressed to Graves' ophthalmopathy. Source material: blood. The CDR3 coding sequence is TGTGCCAGCAGGGAAGGGACTAGCGGAAAAAACAATGAGCAGTTCTTC. Encoded protein: CASREGTSGKNNEQFF.